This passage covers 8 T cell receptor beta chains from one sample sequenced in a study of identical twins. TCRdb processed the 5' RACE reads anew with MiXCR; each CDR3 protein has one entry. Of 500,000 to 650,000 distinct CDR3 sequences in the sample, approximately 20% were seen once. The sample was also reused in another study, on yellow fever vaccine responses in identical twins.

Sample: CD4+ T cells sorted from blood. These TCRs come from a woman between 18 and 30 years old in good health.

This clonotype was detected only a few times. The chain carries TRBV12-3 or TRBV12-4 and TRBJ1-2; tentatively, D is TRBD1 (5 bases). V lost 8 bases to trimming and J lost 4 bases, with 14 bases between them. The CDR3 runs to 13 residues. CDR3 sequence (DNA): TGTGCCAGCCGGGACTCCAGCCTCTATGGCTACACCTTC. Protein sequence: CASRDSSLYGYTF.

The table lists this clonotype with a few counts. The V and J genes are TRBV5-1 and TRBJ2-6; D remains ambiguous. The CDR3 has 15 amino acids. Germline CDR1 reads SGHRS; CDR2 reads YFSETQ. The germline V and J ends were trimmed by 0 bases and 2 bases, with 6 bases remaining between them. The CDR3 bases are TGCGCCAGCAGCTTGGCAGGTCCTGGGGCCAACGTCCTGACTTTC. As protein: CASSLAGPGANVLTF.

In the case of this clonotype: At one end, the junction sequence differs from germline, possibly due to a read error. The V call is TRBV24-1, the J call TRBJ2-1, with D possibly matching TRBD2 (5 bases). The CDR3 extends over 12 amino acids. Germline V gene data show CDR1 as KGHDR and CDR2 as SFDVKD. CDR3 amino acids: CATSSSYNDQFF. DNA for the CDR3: TGTGCCACCTCTAGCTCCTACAATGACCAGTTCTTC.

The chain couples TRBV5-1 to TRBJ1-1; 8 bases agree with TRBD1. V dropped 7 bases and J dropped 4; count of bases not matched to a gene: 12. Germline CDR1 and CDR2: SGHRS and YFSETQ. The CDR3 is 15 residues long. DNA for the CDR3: TGCGCCAGCGCGGGGCAGGGGGCATTGAGCACTGAAGCTTTCTTT. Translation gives CASAGQGALSTEAFF.

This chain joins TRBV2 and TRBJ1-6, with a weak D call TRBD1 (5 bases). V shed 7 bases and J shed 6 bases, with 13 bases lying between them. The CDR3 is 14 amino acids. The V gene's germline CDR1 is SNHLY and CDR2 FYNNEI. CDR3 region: CASNLGRINSPLHF. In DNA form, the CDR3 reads TGTGCCAGCAACCTGGGACGGATTAATTCACCCCTCCACTTT. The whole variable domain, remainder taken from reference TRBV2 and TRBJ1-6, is EPEVTQTPSHQVTQMGQEVILRCVPISNHLYFYWYRQILGQKVEFLVSFYNNEISEKSEIFDDQFSVERPDGSNFTLKIRSTKLEDSAMYFCASNLGRINSPLHFGNGTRLTVT.

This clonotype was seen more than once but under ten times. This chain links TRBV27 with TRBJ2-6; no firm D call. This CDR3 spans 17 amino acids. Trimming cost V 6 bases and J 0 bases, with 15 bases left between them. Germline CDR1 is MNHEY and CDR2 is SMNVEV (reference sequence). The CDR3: CASRARTLDSGANVLTF. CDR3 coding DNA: TGTGCCAGCAGAGCCCGGACCCTAGACTCTGGGGCCAACGTCCTGACTTTC.

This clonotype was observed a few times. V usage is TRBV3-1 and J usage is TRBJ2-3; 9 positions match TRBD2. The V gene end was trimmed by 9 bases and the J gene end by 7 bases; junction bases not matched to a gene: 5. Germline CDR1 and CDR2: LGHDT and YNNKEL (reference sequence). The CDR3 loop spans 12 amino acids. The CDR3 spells CASHSGSNTQYF. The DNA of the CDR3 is TGTGCCAGTCATAGCGGGAGCAATACGCAGTATTTT.

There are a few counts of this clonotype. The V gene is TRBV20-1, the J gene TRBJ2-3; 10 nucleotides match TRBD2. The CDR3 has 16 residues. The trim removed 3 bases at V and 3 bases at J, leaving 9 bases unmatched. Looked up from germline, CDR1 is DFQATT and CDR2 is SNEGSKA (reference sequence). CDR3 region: CSASGPLAGVTDTQYF. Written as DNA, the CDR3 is TGCAGTGCTAGTGGCCCTCTAGCGGGGGTAACAGATACGCAGTATTTT.